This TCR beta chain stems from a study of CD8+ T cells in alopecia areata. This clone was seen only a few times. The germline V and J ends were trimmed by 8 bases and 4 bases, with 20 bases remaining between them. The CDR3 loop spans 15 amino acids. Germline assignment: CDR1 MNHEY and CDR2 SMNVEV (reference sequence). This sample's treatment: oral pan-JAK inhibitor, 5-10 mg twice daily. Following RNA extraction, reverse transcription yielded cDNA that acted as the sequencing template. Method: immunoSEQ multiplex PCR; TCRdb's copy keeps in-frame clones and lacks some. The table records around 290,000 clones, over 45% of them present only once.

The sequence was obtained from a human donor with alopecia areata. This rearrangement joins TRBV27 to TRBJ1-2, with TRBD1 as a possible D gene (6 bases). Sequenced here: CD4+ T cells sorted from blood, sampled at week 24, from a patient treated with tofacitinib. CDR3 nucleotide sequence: TGTGCCAGCGGTACTTCTCAGGGGAGGGCCTATGGCTACACCTTC. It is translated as CASGTSQGRAYGYTF.